The entry below describes one TCR beta chain. Germline CDR1 reads SNHLY; CDR2 reads FYNNEI. Trimming took 7 bases from V and 4 from J, leaving 20 bases between them. This CDR3 has 16 residues. The data are from a study of sequential checkpoint blockade in melanoma. As for treatment: randomized to nivolumab then ipilimumab (arm A) or the reverse (arm B). DNA-damaging chemotherapy had not been given to any patient beforehand. PBMC sorting kept live CD3+CD8+ cells without CD19 or CD56. Sequencing used immunoSEQ multiplex PCR; TCRdb keeps in-frame clones, though not all of them. The sample records about 25,000 clones, 77% being singletons.

The sequences come from CD8+ T cells sorted from blood (inferred from file names), collected from a patient given nivolumab and ipilimumab in sequence. The receptor comes from a human donor with melanoma. V gene TRBV2 combines with J gene TRBJ2-1, with D possibly matching TRBD2 (5 bases). CDR3 in amino acids: CASNPDLALSYNEQFF. The DNA for the CDR3 is TGTGCCAGCAACCCGGACCTAGCCCTTTCTTACAATGAGCAGTTCTTC.